This T cell receptor beta chain is drawn from a study of early T cells in non-severe SARS-CoV-2 infection. Whole-study context: Sequencing targeted bulk RNA from unsorted whole blood, leaving chains unpaired. Findings and limits, study-wide: The matching step, a VDJdb search, favored anti-spike CD8 responses and missed private and CD4 specificities.

This clonotype was seen many times. The antigen remains unidentified. The CDR3 has 14 amino acids. The germline V gene encodes CDR1 DFQATT and CDR2 SNEGSKA (reference sequence). V was cut by 3 bases and J by 6 bases, with 14 bases left in between. Unique molecular identifiers tagged individual cDNA molecules. TCRdb reprocessed the 5' RACE reads with MiXCR, giving one entry per CDR3 protein. Of about 60,000 distinct CDR3 sequences detected, roughly 10% appear once; the ten largest clones hold 2.5% to 3.5%. Sequencing was performed on whole blood. This receptor was identified in an adult who was a healthcare worker with PCR-confirmed SARS-CoV-2 infection or an uninfected control (not recorded which). The chain carries TRBV20-1 and TRBJ1-4; tentative D call: TRBD1 (5 bases). The chain's CDR3 is CSARKTAGHEKLFF. The DNA of the CDR3 is TGCAGTGCTAGGAAGACAGCTGGTCATGAAAAACTGTTTTTT.